A single sample gave rise to the 12 T cell receptor beta chains below, sequenced in a study of T cells in Graves' hyperthyroidism and ophthalmopathy. Amplified TCR beta CDR3 regions came from RNA transcripts. Using the HTBI primer set, a first-round RT-PCR was run on the TCR CDR3. TCRdb fed the multiplex PCR reads into MiXCR, producing one record per CDR3 protein. The table has 300,000 to 400,000 distinct CDR3 sequences, about 14% seen once. Sequencing used blood. These receptor sequences come from a woman aged 25 to 39 with Graves' ophthalmopathy.

This clonotype has more than one count but fewer than ten. The junction departs from the called germline gene at one end, perhaps through a read error. The chain is built from TRBV7-9 and TRBJ1-1; D possibly corresponds to TRBD1 (6 bases). Germline V gene data show CDR1 as SEHNR and CDR2 as FQNEAQ (reference sequence). The CDR3 spans 13 residues. CDR3 coding DNA: TGTGCCAACAGCCCACAGGGTAACCCTGAAGCTTTCTTT. It is translated as CANSPQGNPEAFF. Drawing the rest from reference TRBV7-9 and TRBJ1-1, the complete variable domain is DTGVSQNPRHKITKRGQNVTFRCDPISEHNRLYWYRQTLGQGPEFLTYFQNEAQLEKSRLLSDRFSAERPKGSFSTLEIQRTEQGDSAMYLCANSPQGNPEAFFGQGTRLTVV.

This clonotype was seen many times. The genes are TRBV4-1 and TRBJ2-2; D not certain. Looked up from germline, CDR1 is MGHRA and CDR2 is YSYEKL. This CDR3 has 15 amino acids. V lost 0 bases and J lost 7, with 12 bases in between. The DNA for the CDR3 is TGCGCCAGCAGCCAAGACTCGTCAGTCGGCGGGGAGCTGTTTTTT. Residues: CASSQDSSVGGELFF.

This clonotype was seen more than once but under ten times. With a much larger clone just one base away, this may be a read error. This chain uses TRBV28 with TRBJ2-5; no definite D call. Germline V gene data show CDR1 as MDHEN and CDR2 as SYDVKM. The CDR3 has 14 residues. The CDR3, as DNA: TGTGCCAGCAGTTTTCTGTCCACCTCAGAGGCCCAGTACTTC. Translation: CASSFLSTSEAQYF.

This clonotype has a count of ten or more. V gene TRBV11-2 combines with J gene TRBJ2-1, with D perhaps matching TRBD2 (5 bases). From germline, CDR1 is SGHAT and CDR2 FQNNGV. V was trimmed by 4 bases and J by 7 bases, leaving 14 bases between them. The CDR3 spans 14 residues. The CDR3 is CASSSIGLENEQFF. Written as DNA, the CDR3 is TGTGCCAGCAGCTCAATCGGACTGGAAAATGAGCAGTTCTTC. The variable domain in full, completed from reference TRBV11-2 and TRBJ2-1, reads EAGVAQSPRYKIIEKRQSVAFWCNPISGHATLYWYQQILGQGPKLLIQFQNNGVVDDSQLPKDRFSAERLKGVDSTLKIQPAKLEDSAVYLCASSSIGLENEQFFGPGTRLTVL.

Remarks on this clonotype: A much larger clone sits a single nucleotide away, making a read error possible. The chain has TRBV3-1 and TRBJ1-4, with TRBD1 identical over 9 bases. This CDR3 has 15 amino acids. Germline assignment: CDR1 LGHDT and CDR2 YNNKEL (reference sequence). After removal of 1 base from V and 4 bases from J, the junction contained 1 base not matched to a gene. The CDR3 region is CASSQGGQGNEKLFF. CDR3 nucleotide sequence: TGTGCCAGCAGCCAAGGGGGACAGGGTAATGAAAAACTGTTTTTT.

The J gene is TRBJ2-7, the V gene TRBV5-5; D remains ambiguous. The V gene's germline CDR1 is SGHKS and CDR2 YYEKEE (reference sequence). V was cut by 4 bases and J by 5 bases, with 22 bases left in between. The CDR3 is 16 amino acids. The CDR3 DNA reads as TGTGCCAGCAGCGGGTTCGGGTGGGATTATTCTAACGAGCAGTACTTC. Translation: CASSGFGWDYSNEQYF.

This clonotype was counted many times. The chain uses TRBV7-9 and TRBJ2-2; D perhaps matches TRBD1 (6 bases). Germline V CDR1 and CDR2: SEHNR, FQNEAQ (reference sequence). V was trimmed by 4 bases and J by 6 bases, leaving 33 bases between them. This CDR3 spans 21 amino acids. The CDR3 bases are TGTGCCAGCAGCTCGGCGCGTGTAACAGGGCATGAACACCGGGTCGCCGGGGAGCTGTTTTTT. As protein: CASSSARVTGHEHRVAGELFF.

This clonotype was counted ten times or more. The chain is built from TRBV27 and TRBJ1-2; D is uncertain. Trimming took 5 bases from V and 3 from J, leaving 10 bases between them. This CDR3 is built from 13 residues. Germline V CDR1 and CDR2: MNHEY, SMNVEV (reference sequence). CDR3 residues: CASSLSGDYGYTF. For the CDR3, the DNA is TGTGCCAGCAGTCTGTCTGGGGACTATGGCTACACCTTC.

The chain's CDR3 is CASRAAGGLTDTQYF. The CDR3 nucleotides are TGCGCCAGCCGCGCTGCGGGGGGGCTTACAGATACGCAGTATTTT. The chain is built from TRBV4-1 and TRBJ2-3; TRBD2 matches 9 bases. CDR3 length: 15 amino acids. Germline V gives CDR1 MGHRA, CDR2 YSYEKL. The V and J ends lost 8 bases and 3 bases, in that order; junction bases with no gene match: 9.

This clonotype appeared many times. J is TRBJ2-1 and V is TRBV12-3 or TRBV12-4; 10 bases are a match to TRBD2. This CDR3 contains 16 residues. V was pared by 6 bases and J by 9 bases, with 14 bases of the junction left unmatched. DNA for the CDR3: TGTGCCAGCAGCCAAAGGTCTAGCGGGGGATTAAGTGAGCAGTTCTTC. This gives the protein CASSQRSSGGLSEQFF.

This clonotype came up many times. This chain connects TRBV5-1 to TRBJ1-6; no clear D. Trimming shortened V by 2 bases and J by 8 bases, and 11 bases separated the two germline ends. The CDR3 is 14 residues long. From germline, CDR1 is SGHRS and CDR2 YFSETQ. DNA for the CDR3: TGCGCCAGCAGCTTAGAGAGCCGGGATTCACCCCTCCACTTT. Encoded protein: CASSLESRDSPLHF.

This rearrangement joins TRBV5-4 to TRBJ2-1; TRBD2 matches 8 bases. The CDR3 is 15 amino acids. Germline V gene lookup returns CDR1 SGHNT and CDR2 YYREEE (reference sequence). V was clipped by 3 bases and J by 4 bases; unmatched bases: 6. Here the CDR3 reads CASSSPGGRYNEQFF. The CDR3 DNA follows: TGTGCCAGCAGCTCGCCGGGGGGGCGGTACAATGAGCAGTTCTTC.